Sequencing of this T cell receptor beta chain was carried out in a study of cytomegalovirus exposure and HLA in healthy donors. Across the whole study: The study placed about four fifths of its 398 genotyped donors in the Caucasian-associated ancestry cluster. Notes on the study in general: As a later analysis revealed, the rate of TCR association differed by HLA locus, with DRB1 most and HLA-C fewest. Judged likely to be a sequencing artifact was a cluster of highly shared sequence variants. Previous analysis showed most TCR beta V segments were productive about 87% or about 30% of the time.

A remark on this clone: The target antigen is unknown.

A multiplex PCR was run with 60 Vbeta primers and 13 Jbeta primers. Method: immunoSEQ multiplex PCR; TCRdb's copy keeps in-frame clones and lacks some. The sample records some 160,000 clones, less than 90% being singletons. CDR1 and CDR2 from the germline V gene are MGHRA and YSYEKL. The ends lost 2 bases at V and 0 bases at J; junction bases unmatched: 10. The CDR3 sequence is 20 residues long. The sequenced sample consisted of PBMCs. J is TRBJ2-1 and V is TRBV4-1; TRBD2 matches 13 bases. This clonotype originated in a boy aged 2-9 years in good health and CMV-seronegative. The CDR3 loop reads CASSQHLGLAGESSYNEQFF. Here the CDR3 DNA reads TGCGCCAGCAGCCAACACCTTGGACTAGCGGGAGAGAGCTCCTACAATGAGCAGTTCTTC.